A selection of T cell receptor beta chains follows, all from one sample in a study of cytomegalovirus exposure and HLA in healthy donors. TCRdb's table, derived via immunoSEQ multiplex PCR, lists solely in-frame clones and lacks some. Seen here are about 160,000 clones, about nine tenths observed once, and the top ten hold approximately 5%. Source material: PBMCs. These receptors were obtained from a woman aged 25 to 39 in good health and CMV-seronegative. Both conserved end residues are part of each CDR3. The order of the fields is J gene, clone size, D gene, V gene, CDR3 DNA, CDR3 protein. D genes are given only for firm matches. Not every row has a clone size; where given, it reads once, few, many or a size class.

>TRBJ1-1|.|.|TRBV4-1
TGCGCCAGCAGCCAAAGACTCGGGGCTAGCACTGAAGCTTTCTTT
CASSQRLGASTEAFF
>TRBJ2-7|.|.|TRBV5-6
TGTGCCAGCAGCTTGGAGGCCACGCCCTACGAGCAGTACTTC
CASSLEATPYEQYF
>TRBJ2-6|.|TRBD2|TRBV7-9
TGTGCCAGCAGCCACCCAATAAAGCGGGGACCTGGGGCCAACGTCCTGACTTTC
CASSHPIKRGPGANVLTF
>TRBJ2-7|.|.|TRBV25-1
TGTGCCAGCTCCGGGACGGTTGAGCAGTACTTC
CASSGTVEQYF
>TRBJ1-1|.|.|TRBV14
TGTGCCAGCAGCCAAGAACCTGTCGAAAGTATGAACACTGAAGCTTTCTTT
CASSQEPVESMNTEAFF
>TRBJ2-7|.|.|TRBV27
TGTGCCAGCAGTTTATCACGGGGCCTCACCACCTACGAGCAGTACTTC
CASSLSRGLTTYEQYF
>TRBJ2-3|.|TRBD1|TRBV11-2
TGTGCCAGCAGCCGCGGACAGGGGGCGCTCCCAGATACGCAGTATTTT
CASSRGQGALPDTQYF
>TRBJ2-2|.|TRBD1|TRBV28
TGTGCCAGCAATCCCCACAGGGGGTCAAACGGCGCGAACACCGGGGAGCTGTTTTTT
CASNPHRGSNGANTGELFF
>TRBJ2-2|.|.|TRBV2
TGTGCCAGCAGCGGGGACCGCGGGGAGCTGTTTTTT
CASSGDRGELFF
>TRBJ1-1|.|.|TRBV2
TGTGCCAGCAGTCCGAGGGAGAGGACTGAAGCTTTCTTT
CASSPRERTEAFF
>TRBJ1-2|few|.|TRBV7-9
TGTGCCAGCAGGGGGGCGGGCGATCGCTACACCTTC
CASRGAGDRYTF
>TRBJ1-5|.|.|TRBV19
TGTGCCAGTAGTATAGTTACAGGGTTTCAGCCCCAGCATTTT
CASSIVTGFQPQHF
>TRBJ2-7|.|TRBD1|TRBV11-2
TGTGCCAGCAGCTTATCGGACAGGCGGTCCTACGAGCAGTACTTC
CASSLSDRRSYEQYF
>TRBJ1-4|.|.|TRBV25-1
TGTGCCTCAAAGGGGGTCAGGGGCGAGGCTAATGAAAAACTGTTTTTT
CASKGVRGEANEKLFF
>TRBJ1-1|.|TRBD1|TRBV28
TGTGCCAGCAGCCGCACCCCTAAAGGACAGGGAGCTTTCTTT
CASSRTPKGQGAFF
>TRBJ1-6|.|.|TRBV6-6
TGTGCCAGCAGGACAGGCTGGAATTCACCCCTCCACTTT
CASRTGWNSPLHF
>TRBJ1-2|.|.|TRBV6-5
TGTGCCAGCAGTTACCCCGAAGGGGTCGGCTACACCTTC
CASSYPEGVGYTF
>TRBJ2-1|.|.|TRBV9
TGTGCCAGCAGCGTAGCCCCCGCGGAGGGAGTTTATGAGCAGTTCTTC
CASSVAPAEGVYEQFF
>TRBJ1-1|.|.|TRBV7-3
TGTGCCAGCAGCCCCGACGGTGCGAACACTGAAGCTTTCTTT
CASSPDGANTEAFF
>TRBJ1-5|few|.|TRBV5-1
TGCGCCAGCAGCTTTGGGTCCAATCAGCCCCAGCATTTT
CASSFGSNQPQHF
>TRBJ1-1|.|.|TRBV7-2
TGTGCCAGCAGCCAAAGGGCAGGGTTCCATCCTGAAGCTTTCTTT
CASSQRAGFHPEAFF
>TRBJ1-6|.|.|TRBV28
TGTGCCAGCAGCCGGAAGGGGGATAATTCACCCCTCCACTTT
CASSRKGDNSPLHF
>TRBJ2-7|few|TRBD2|TRBV27
TGTGCCAGCAGTTTAGAGGGAGGGCCTTACGAGCAGTACTTC
CASSLEGGPYEQYF
>TRBJ1-1|.|.|TRBV11-2
TGTGCCAGCAGCTTGCTACAGGGTAAAGAAGCTTTCTTT
CASSLLQGKEAFF
>TRBJ1-5|.|TRBD1|TRBV7-9
TGTGCCAGCAGCCAAGGACAGGGTGGAGGTGGCCCCCAGCATTTT
CASSQGQGGGGPQHF
>TRBJ2-7|.|.|TRBV4-3
TGCGCCAGCAGCCAAGATCCCGGCCAGACTGACGAGCAGTACTTC
CASSQDPGQTDEQYF
>TRBJ1-2|.|.|TRBV7-9
TGTGCCGCGGATGGCTACACCTTC
CAADGYTF
>TRBJ1-1|.|TRBD1|TRBV27
TGTGCCAGCAGAGGAGACAGGGGGCCGAACACTGAAGCTTTCTTT
CASRGDRGPNTEAFF
>TRBJ2-2|few|.|TRBV27
TGTGCCAGCAGGCCTACAGGGACGACCGGGGAGCTGTTTTTT
CASRPTGTTGELFF
>TRBJ2-5|.|TRBD1|TRBV11-2
TGTGCCAGCAGCTTAGGGAACAGGGGGCGCGGAGAGACCCAGTACTTC
CASSLGNRGRGETQYF
>TRBJ2-7|once|.|TRBV10-3
TGTGCCATCAGCGAGGGACAAGGGGAGCAGTACTTC
CAISEGQGEQYF
>TRBJ2-1|.|.|TRBV28
TGTGCCAGCATTATGGGAGGGGGAGGGGGGACCTACAATGAGCAGTTCTTC
CASIMGGGGGTYNEQFF
>TRBJ2-1|.|TRBD2|TRBV2
TGTGCCAGCAGTGGGAAACTAGCGGGGGCTCGGAATGAGCAGTTCTTC
CASSGKLAGARNEQFF
>TRBJ2-2|.|.|TRBV7-3
TGTGCCAGCAGCTTAAACATACGCCTGGGCGGGGAGCTGTTTTTT
CASSLNIRLGGELFF
>TRBJ2-4|.|TRBD2|TRBV7-2
TGTGCCAGCAGCTATCTAGCGGGGGAAAACATTCAGTACTTC
CASSYLAGENIQYF
>TRBJ2-5|.|TRBD1|TRBV7-6
TGTGCCAGCAGCTTATTGTCCGGACAGGCTCAAGAGACCCAGTACTTC
CASSLLSGQAQETQYF
>TRBJ1-1|.|.|TRBV19
TGTGCCAGCAAAGAGGGGAGCACTGAAGCTTTCTTT
CASKEGSTEAFF
>TRBJ2-7|.|TRBD1|TRBV11-2
TGTGCCAGCAGCCCCCTTGGGACAGAGGCCGAGCAGTACTTC
CASSPLGTEAEQYF
>TRBJ2-1|.|TRBD2|TRBV4-1
TGCGCCAGCAGCCAAGAGGGACGGACTAGCGGGGAGTTAGCTAGCTCCTACAATGAGCAGTTCTTC
CASSQEGRTSGELASSYNEQFF
>TRBJ2-1|.|TRBD2|TRBV7-9
TGTGCCAGCAAACTAGCGGTTAACAATGAGCAGTTCTTC
CASKLAVNNEQFF
>TRBJ2-7|.|.|TRBV25-1
TGTGCCAGCAGTGAATTAGAGGCAGGGGAAGTCTACGAGCAGTACTTC
CASSELEAGEVYEQYF
>TRBJ2-3|.|.|TRBV5-5
TGTGCCAGCAGCTTGAGGAAAGCAGATACGCAGTATTTT
CASSLRKADTQYF
>TRBJ1-1|.|.|TRBV19
TGTGCCAGTAGAGGTGGGAACACTGAAGCTTTCTTT
CASRGGNTEAFF
>TRBJ2-1|once|.|TRBV11-2
TGTGCCAGCAGCTTAGCTTCGGGGTCCAGTGAGCAGTTCTTC
CASSLASGSSEQFF
>TRBJ1-4|.|TRBD1|TRBV29-1
TGCAGCGCCCTTGACAGGGGTACTAATGAAAAACTGTTTTTT
CSALDRGTNEKLFF
>TRBJ2-3|.|.|TRBV11-3
TGTGCCAGCAGCTTAGTGGGGACCACAGATACGCAGTATTTT
CASSLVGTTDTQYF
>TRBJ2-3|.|TRBD2|TRBV11-1
TGTGCCAGCAGCTTCGAGCCGGGACTAGCGGGGTCAGATACGCAGTATTTT
CASSFEPGLAGSDTQYF
>TRBJ2-7|.|TRBD2|TRBV27
TGTGCCAGCAGTTTGCTAGCGGGAGTGGAGCAGTACTTC
CASSLLAGVEQYF
>TRBJ1-2|few|TRBD1|TRBV7-9
TGTGCCAGCAGCTTGGACGACAGGGGGGATGGCTACACCTTC
CASSLDDRGDGYTF
>TRBJ1-6|.|.|TRBV7-9
TGTGCCAGCAGCCTAAACATCGGACCCCTCCACTTT
CASSLNIGPLHF
>TRBJ1-5|.|.|TRBV10-3
TGTGCCATCAGTCCCGGGACCCACCCCATTTTT
CAISPGTHPIF
>TRBJ1-3|few|.|TRBV7-9
TGTGCCAGCAGCTTATTAAGGAGCTCTGGAAACACCATATATTTT
CASSLLRSSGNTIYF